Following are 14 T cell receptor beta chains from one sample sequenced in a study of CD8 T cells in Susac syndrome. When the RNA was reverse transcribed, random hexamers were used with an input of about 0.5 to 1 ug. TCRdb processed the immunoSEQ multiplex PCR reads anew with MiXCR; each CDR3 protein has one entry. The table shows approximately 150,000 distinct CDR3 sequences, with approximately 94% occurring only once. Sequenced input: CD4+ T cells from PBMCs. The receptors derive from a human donor with multiple sclerosis.

The chain combines TRBV30 with TRBJ1-1; a weak D match, TRBD1 (5 bases). This CDR3 is built from 15 residues. Trimming pared 2 bases from V and 6 bases from J, leaving 19 bases between. CDR1 is GTSNPN and CDR2 is SVGIG in the germline V gene (reference sequence). The CDR3 region has the DNA TGTGCCTGGAGTCACGGGGGGGGATCCGCGTCTGAAGCTTTCTTT. Encoded protein: CAWSHGGGSASEAFF.

This chain uses TRBV5-1 with TRBJ1-2; 9 nucleotides agree with TRBD1. Losses at the gene ends were 4 bases for V and 0 bases for J; bases not matched to a gene: 4. This CDR3 is built from 15 residues. Germline CDR1 and CDR2: SGHRS and YFSETQ. Written as DNA, the CDR3 is TGCGCCAGCAGCGCCGGGACAGGGCCTAACTATGGCTACACCTTC. Encoded protein: CASSAGTGPNYGYTF.

The rearrangement uses TRBV3-1 and TRBJ2-2; 7 nucleotides match TRBD2. This CDR3 has 16 residues. J gave up 5 bases and V 4 bases, and 10 bases lay outside the gene matches. Germline CDR1 and CDR2: LGHDT and YNNKEL (reference sequence). CDR3 in amino acids: CASSPLGLAATGELFF. The CDR3 DNA is TGTGCCAGCAGCCCTTTGGGGCTAGCGGCAACCGGGGAGCTGTTTTTT.

The chain couples TRBV10-3 to TRBJ1-1; 7 nucleotides agree with TRBD1. This CDR3 spans 13 amino acids. V lost 6 bases to trimming and J lost 1 base; unmatched junction nucleotides: 2. Germline lookup yields CDR1 ENHRY and CDR2 SYGVKD. As DNA, the CDR3 is TGTGCCATCAGGGGACAGACGAACACTGAAGCTTTCTTT. As protein: CAIRGQTNTEAFF.

V is TRBV7-2 and J is TRBJ2-7; TRBD2 matches at 9 bases. The length of the CDR3 is 14 residues. The germline gives CDR1 SGHTA, CDR2 FQGNSA. V was clipped by 0 bases and J by 7 bases; unmatched bases: 4. Here the CDR3 reads CASSLASGSMEQYF. The CDR3 nucleotides are TGTGCCAGCAGCTTAGCTAGCGGGAGTATGGAGCAGTACTTC.

This clonotype was detected only once. The chain is built from TRBV18 and TRBJ2-7; 7 nucleotides line up with TRBD2. Germline V gene lookup returns CDR1 KGHSH and CDR2 LQKENI. CDR3 size: 14 residues. V shed 6 bases and J 2 bases; nucleotides not matched to a gene: 7. The CDR3 protein is CASSLSGNPYEQYF. The CDR3, as DNA: TGTGCCAGCTCCCTCAGCGGGAACCCCTACGAGCAGTACTTC.

The genes are TRBV12-3 or TRBV12-4 and TRBJ1-2; no clear D gene. V gave up 2 bases and J gave up 8 bases, with 9 bases separating them. The CDR3 contains 12 residues. The CDR3 protein is CASSLQTGGYTF. DNA for the CDR3: TGTGCCAGCAGTTTACAGACGGGAGGCTACACCTTC.

The V call is TRBV30, the J call TRBJ2-1; 7 bases agree with TRBD1. J lost 0 bases, V lost 5 bases, and 4 bases had no gene match. Germline CDR1 GTSNPN, CDR2 SVGIG (reference sequence). The CDR3 sequence is 14 residues long. The CDR3 nucleotides read TGTGCCTGGGGGGGACAGACCTCCTACAATGAGCAGTTCTTC. This translates into CAWGGQTSYNEQFF.

The CDR3 loop reads CASSQALRVADEQFF. The CDR3 nucleotides read TGTGCCAGCAGCCAAGCCCTCCGCGTTGCCGATGAGCAGTTCTTC. The chain is built from TRBV4-2 and TRBJ2-1; the D is unclear. In germline, CDR1 is LGHNA, CDR2 YNFKEQ. Trimming stripped 1 base from V and 8 bases from J, with 15 bases between. The CDR3 runs 15 residues.

The V call is TRBV2, the J call TRBJ1-3; no reliable D call. CDR3 length: 12 residues. Germline V CDR1 and CDR2: SNHLY, FYNNEI. V lost 8 bases and J 4 bases, leaving 9 bases between the germline ends. The CDR3 bases are TGTGCCAGCCGGGCGGCCGGAAACACCATATATTTT. It is translated as CASRAAGNTIYF. The full variable domain, in which reference TRBV2 and TRBJ1-3 provide the parts outside the CDR3, is EPEVTQTPSHQVTQMGQEVILRCVPISNHLYFYWYRQILGQKVEFLVSFYNNEISEKSEIFDDQFSVERPDGSNFTLKIRSTKLEDSAMYFCASRAAGNTIYFGEGSWLTVV.

The chain links TRBV6-5 to TRBJ1-2; TRBD1 is a possible D gene (5 bases). Germline CDR1 and CDR2: MNHEY and SVGAGI. Deletions cut 10 bases from V and 6 bases from J, with 21 bases between. The CDR3 sequence is 14 residues long. DNA of the CDR3: TGTGCCACCCGGGCCGGGACGCGGACCGATGGCTACACCTTC. Translating gives CATRAGTRTDGYTF.

This chain links TRBV19 with TRBJ2-7; a weak D match, TRBD1 (5 bases). V shed 10 bases and J shed 2 bases, with 18 bases lying between them. The CDR3 has 14 residues. Per the germline V gene, CDR1 is LNHDA and CDR2 is SQIVND (reference sequence). The CDR3 reads CATKDPGMPYEQYF. The CDR3 coding sequence is TGTGCCACAAAGGACCCAGGGATGCCCTACGAGCAGTACTTC.

The CDR3 here is CAWSGYRIRGETQYF. The CDR3 DNA follows: TGTGCCTGGAGTGGTTATAGGATCCGGGGAGAGACCCAGTACTTC. This chain connects TRBV30 to TRBJ2-5, with a possible D match to TRBD2 (5 bases). CDR1 is GTSNPN and CDR2 is SVGIG in the germline V gene (reference sequence). This CDR3 spans 15 amino acids. V lost 1 base and J lost 4, with 16 bases in between.

This chain uses TRBV3-1 with TRBJ2-1; 11 nucleotides line up with TRBD2. The length of the CDR3 is 16 residues. From germline, CDR1 is LGHDT and CDR2 YNNKEL (reference sequence). The V gene end was trimmed by 4 bases and the J gene end by 10 bases; junction bases not matched to a gene: 12. The CDR3 spells CASSPITGTSGKEQFF. For the CDR3, the DNA is TGTGCCAGCAGCCCAATAACCGGGACTAGCGGCAAGGAGCAGTTCTTC.